These T cell receptor beta chains were read from a single sample in a study of Graves' ophthalmopathy and Graves' hyperthyroidism. In TCRdb, the multiplex PCR reads were re-called with MiXCR into one record per CDR3 protein. The sample includes 650,000 to 900,000 distinct CDR3 sequences, approximately 40% of them seen just once. The sequenced sample consisted of peripheral blood. The receptors derive from an adult man with Graves' ophthalmopathy. Both conserved end residues are part of each CDR3. D genes are given only for firm matches. Size is omitted from some rows. Given values are once, few, many or a class for expanded clones.

clone size	D gene	V gene	J gene	CDR3 DNA	CDR3 protein
-	-	TRBV11-2	TRBJ2-3	TGTGCCAGCAGCTTTGTATGGGGCACAGATACGCAGTATTTT	CASSFVWGTDTQYF
many	-	TRBV19	TRBJ1-2	TGTGCCAGTAGTATAGCTCCAGGGGTCAACTATGGCTACACCTTC	CASSIAPGVNYGYTF
many	-	TRBV29-1	TRBJ2-5	TGCAGCGTTGGGTGGGGGCAAGAGACCCAGTACTTC	CSVGWGQETQYF
-	TRBD2	TRBV11-2	TRBJ2-5	TGTGCCAGCAGTTACCCAACCCTACTAGCGGGAGGTACCCAAGAGACCCAGTACTTC	CASSYPTLLAGGTQETQYF
few	-	TRBV6-6	TRBJ2-7	TGTGCCAGCAGTGAAGTCGAAGCCTACGAGCAGTACTTC	CASSEVEAYEQYF
many	-	TRBV15	TRBJ2-6	TGTGCCACCAGCAGAGCCCTCCCTGGATCTGGGGCCAACGTCCTGACTTTC	CATSRALPGSGANVLTF
many	TRBD1	TRBV29-1	TRBJ2-5	TGCAGCGTTGAAGGACAGGGGACAGAGACCCAGTACTTC	CSVEGQGTETQYF
-	-	TRBV7-2	TRBJ1-1	TGCGCCAGCAGCCAAGATGGACTGAGGGGGTTGGGCACTGAAGCTTTCTTT	CASSQDGLRGLGTEAFF
many	-	TRBV10-3	TRBJ2-2	TGTGCCATCAGGGGGGACGGCCCGAACACCGGGGAGCTGTTTTTT	CAIRGDGPNTGELFF
many	-	TRBV7-9	TRBJ1-5	TGTGCCAGCAGCTCCGCTGCGGGGGATCAGCCCCAGCATTTT	CASSSAAGDQPQHF
-	-	TRBV25-1	TRBJ2-7	TGTGCCAGCAGCCAACATCAGAGGACAGCTCTCTACGAGCAGTACTTC	CASSQHQRTALYEQYF
-	TRBD1	TRBV5-4	TRBJ1-1	TGTGCCAGCTCACCCACAGGGGGCACGGACACTGAAGCTTTCTTT	CASSPTGGTDTEAFF
few	TRBD1	TRBV6-5	TRBJ2-7	TGTGCCAGCAGTTACCTGAGGGGGCACGAGCAGTACTTC	CASSYLRGHEQYF
few	-	TRBV5-5	TRBJ1-5	TGTGCCAGCAGCTTAGAAAATAGCAATCAGCCCCAGCATTTT	CASSLENSNQPQHF
-	-	TRBV25-1	TRBJ2-3	TGTGCCAGCAGAAGATCAGGGTTCCACACAGATACGCAGTATTTT	CASRRSGFHTDTQYF
-	-	TRBV7-8	TRBJ1-2	TGTGCCAGCAGCTTAGAGGGTCCGGGAGGCTACACCTTC	CASSLEGPGGYTF
few	-	TRBV7-6	TRBJ2-7	TGTGCCAGCAGCTCCTCTGACAGGTCTGGGATCGAGCAGTACTTC	CASSSSDRSGIEQYF
-	TRBD1	TRBV10-3	TRBJ2-3	TGTGCCATCAGACAGACAGGGTTGGATACGCAGTATTTT	CAIRQTGLDTQYF
many	-	TRBV2	TRBJ1-1	TGTGCCAGCAGTGCTGAAACTGAAGCTTTCTTT	CASSAETEAFF
-	-	TRBV25-1	TRBJ2-2	TGTGCCAGCACCCCTTACGGCAGCAACACCGGGGAGCTGTTTTTT	CASTPYGSNTGELFF
few	TRBD2	TRBV14	TRBJ2-7	TGTGCCAGCAGCCAAGAGTCCAGCGGGAGGGATCGGCAGTACTTC	CASSQESSGRDRQYF
-	TRBD1	TRBV20-1	TRBJ2-7	TGCATAGCCGGGACAGGGTGGTACTACGAGCAGTACTTC	CIAGTGWYYEQYF
-	-	TRBV25-1	TRBJ2-5	TGTGCCAGCAGCTTAGGGGTTGGCCCGCAAGAGACCCAGTACTTC	CASSLGVGPQETQYF
few	-	TRBV20-1	TRBJ2-2	TGCAGTGCTAGAGATCACCGTGCCGGGGGAGTAGGGGAGCTGTTTTTT	CSARDHRAGGVGELFF
-	TRBD1	TRBV7-8	TRBJ2-2	TGTGCCAGCAGCCCGTTTACAGGGGCTTCCCCCACCGGGGAGCTGTTTTTT	CASSPFTGASPTGELFF
-	-	TRBV20-1	TRBJ1-2	TGCAGTGCTAGAGATCCGATTTCAGGACAGAGTGAAGGCTACACCTTC	CSARDPISGQSEGYTF
-	TRBD2	TRBV7-2	TRBJ2-7	TGTGCCAGCAGCCTTCCCGCGGGAGGGCCGGAGCAGTACTTC	CASSLPAGGPEQYF
-	-	TRBV2	TRBJ2-5	TGTGCCAGCAGTTACCCCGGGACCCAGTACTTC	CASSYPGTQYF
few	TRBD2	TRBV7-9	TRBJ2-7	TGTGCCAGCAGCGTAGCGGGAGCCACCTACGAGCAGTACTTC	CASSVAGATYEQYF
few	-	TRBV29-1	TRBJ2-2	TGCAGCGTCCCTGAACCCGGGAAAAGCGCCGGGGAGCTGTTTTTT	CSVPEPGKSAGELFF
-	-	TRBV7-8	TRBJ1-1	TGTGCCATCAGCGATGGGGTAGGGATGAACACTGAAGCTTTCTTT	CAISDGVGMNTEAFF
-	TRBD2	TRBV20-1	TRBJ2-7	TGCAGTGCTAGAGAAGCGGGGAACTCCTACGAGCAGTACTTC	CSAREAGNSYEQYF
-	-	TRBV12-3/TRBV12-4	TRBJ2-5	TGTGCCAGCAGTGTGGGGGCCGACGGGCAGTACTTC	CASSVGADGQYF
many	-	TRBV10-3	TRBJ1-5	TGTGCCATAGGGTTTGGGAGCAATCAGCCCCAGCATTTT	CAIGFGSNQPQHF
-	-	TRBV25-1	TRBJ2-7	TGTGCCAGCAGCCCGTGGAGGGAGAGTTCCTACGAGCAGTACTTC	CASSPWRESSYEQYF
-	-	TRBV2	TRBJ1-2	TGTGCCAGCAGTGAACGGCCCTATGGCTACACCTTC	CASSERPYGYTF
many	TRBD2	TRBV7-2	TRBJ2-7	TGTGCCAGCAGCTTAACTAGCGGGACATCTGAGGGGTACTTC	CASSLTSGTSEGYF
-	-	TRBV9	TRBJ2-7	TGTGCCAGCAACCCACGGGATTTTGCCTACAATGAGCAGTACTTC	CASNPRDFAYNEQYF
-	TRBD2	TRBV25-1	TRBJ2-7	TGTGCCAGCAGTGGGGGGGGACTAGGCTACGAGCAGTACTTC	CASSGGGLGYEQYF
many	TRBD1	TRBV24-1	TRBJ2-7	TGTGCCACCAGTCTACTTGGACAGGGGATTGACGAGCAGTACTTC	CATSLLGQGIDEQYF
-	-	TRBV7-9	TRBJ1-6	TGTGCCAGCAGCCAAGATTATGGGGGGCCTTCACCCCTCCACTTT	CASSQDYGGPSPLHF
few	TRBD1	TRBV25-1	TRBJ2-7	TGTGCCAGCAGTTCCCGACAGGGTTTTATCTACGAGCAGTACTTC	CASSSRQGFIYEQYF
few	TRBD1	TRBV3-1	TRBJ1-6	TGTGCCAGCAGCCACACCACCGGGACAGGGGCTGGTTCACCCCTCCACTTT	CASSHTTGTGAGSPLHF
-	-	TRBV3-1	TRBJ1-1	TGTGCCAGCAGCCAAAAGGGTGGTAGGGCTTTCTTT	CASSQKGGRAFF
-	-	TRBV3-1	TRBJ2-2	TGTGCCAGCAGCCAAGAAGCAGGGGTTGCCGGGGAGCTGTTTTTT	CASSQEAGVAGELFF
-	TRBD2	TRBV7-2	TRBJ2-5	TGTGCCAGCAGCTTAGTAAGCGGGAGCTCAAAAGAGACCCAGTACTTC	CASSLVSGSSKETQYF
few	-	TRBV6-5	TRBJ2-5	TGTGCCAGCAGTCCCAGGGGCCCAGGGGAGACCCAGTACTTC	CASSPRGPGETQYF
many	TRBD1	TRBV13	TRBJ1-5	TGTGCCAGCAGCTATGGACAGGGAGAACAGCCCCAGCATTTT	CASSYGQGEQPQHF
-	-	TRBV10-3	TRBJ2-7	TGTGCCATCAGTGAAGGGCGCGGAACCTCCTACGAGCAGTACTTC	CAISEGRGTSYEQYF
few	-	TRBV12-3/TRBV12-4	TRBJ1-3	TGTGCCAGCACCTTGACTCTTGGAGCTGGAAACACCATATATTTT	CASTLTLGAGNTIYF
few	-	TRBV10-3	TRBJ2-7	TGTGCCAGCAGTGACGCGGAAGGGGAGCAGTACTTC	CASSDAEGEQYF